What follows is one T cell receptor beta chain and its context. The TCRbeta library was prepared with unique molecular identifiers. TCRdb reanalysed the PCR reads using MiXCR and keeps one entry per CDR3 protein. The sample lists approximately 400,000 distinct CDR3 sequences, about a tenth occurring once. The data were obtained in a study of T-cell reconstitution after alpha-beta-depleted transplantation in children. V lost 7 bases to trimming and J lost 1 base; unmatched junction nucleotides: 15. This CDR3 spans 17 amino acids. Germline V lookup: CDR1 LGHDT, CDR2 YNNKEL (reference sequence). The rearrangement uses TRBV3-1 and TRBJ2-7; 8 bases align to TRBD1. This material consisted of PBMCs from the stem cell graft donor, taken from the stem cell graft. This sequence originates from a human donor who donated a stem cell graft to a child with acute myeloid leukemia. The CDR3 coding sequence is TGTGCCAGCACCAAACGAACTACCGGGACAGGATCCTACGAGCAGTACTTC. Protein: CASTKRTTGTGSYEQYF.